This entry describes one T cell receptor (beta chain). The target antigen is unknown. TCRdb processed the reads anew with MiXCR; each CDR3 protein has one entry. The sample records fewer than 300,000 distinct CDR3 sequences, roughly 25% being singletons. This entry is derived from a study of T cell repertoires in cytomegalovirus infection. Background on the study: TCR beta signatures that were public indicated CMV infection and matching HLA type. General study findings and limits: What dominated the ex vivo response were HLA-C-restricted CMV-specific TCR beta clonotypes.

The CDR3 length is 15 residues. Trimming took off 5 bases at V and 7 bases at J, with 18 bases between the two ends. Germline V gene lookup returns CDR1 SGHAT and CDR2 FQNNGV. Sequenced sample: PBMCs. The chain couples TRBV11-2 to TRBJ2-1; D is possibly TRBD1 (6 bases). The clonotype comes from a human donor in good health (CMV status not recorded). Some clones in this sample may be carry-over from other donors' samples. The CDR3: CASSEQGSVWNEQFF. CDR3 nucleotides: TGTGCCAGCAGCGAACAGGGTTCAGTTTGGAATGAGCAGTTCTTC.